This T cell receptor beta chain is drawn from a study of blood T cell repertoires in COVID-19. Overall study: The samples span acute and convalescent COVID-19 from the United States, Italy and Spain. T cells, B-cell-depleted T cells, or PBMCs provided the cDNA or gDNA that served as material.

Original analysis: Using reference gene primer amplification, nucleated cell counts were estimated. Here immunoSEQ multiplex PCR was the method, and the copy in TCRdb shows in-frame clones only, minus some. The DNA gave D and trimming, while V, J and clone size come from that table. The table records hundreds of thousands of clones, roughly 80% of them present only once. From germline, CDR1 is LNHDA and CDR2 SQIVND (reference sequence). V dropped 3 bases and J dropped 3 bases, with 12 bases sitting between them. The CDR3 sequence is 14 residues long. This receptor was obtained from a woman aged 80 or older with acute or convalescent COVID-19. The V gene is TRBV19, the J gene TRBJ2-7, with a tentative D call TRBD1 (6 bases). The sequencing sample was made of peripheral blood. CDR3 amino acids: CASSMETGVYEQYF. CDR3 sequence (DNA): TGTGCCAGTAGTATGGAGACAGGAGTCTACGAGCAGTACTTC.